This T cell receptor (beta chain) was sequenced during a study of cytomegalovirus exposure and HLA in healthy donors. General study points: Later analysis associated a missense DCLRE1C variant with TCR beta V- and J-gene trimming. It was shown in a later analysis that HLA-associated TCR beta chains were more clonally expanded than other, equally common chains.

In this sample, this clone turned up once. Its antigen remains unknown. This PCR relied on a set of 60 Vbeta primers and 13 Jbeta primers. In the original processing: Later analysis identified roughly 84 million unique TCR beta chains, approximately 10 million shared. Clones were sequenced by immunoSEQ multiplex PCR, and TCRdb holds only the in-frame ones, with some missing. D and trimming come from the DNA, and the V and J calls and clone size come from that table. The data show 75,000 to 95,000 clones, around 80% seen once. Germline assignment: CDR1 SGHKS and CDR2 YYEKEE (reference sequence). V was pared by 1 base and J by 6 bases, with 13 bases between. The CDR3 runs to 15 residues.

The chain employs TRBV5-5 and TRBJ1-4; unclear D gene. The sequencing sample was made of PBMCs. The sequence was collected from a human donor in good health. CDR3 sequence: CASSLHEGDYEKLFF. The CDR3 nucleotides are TGTGCCAGCAGCTTGCATGAGGGAGATTATGAAAAACTGTTTTTT.